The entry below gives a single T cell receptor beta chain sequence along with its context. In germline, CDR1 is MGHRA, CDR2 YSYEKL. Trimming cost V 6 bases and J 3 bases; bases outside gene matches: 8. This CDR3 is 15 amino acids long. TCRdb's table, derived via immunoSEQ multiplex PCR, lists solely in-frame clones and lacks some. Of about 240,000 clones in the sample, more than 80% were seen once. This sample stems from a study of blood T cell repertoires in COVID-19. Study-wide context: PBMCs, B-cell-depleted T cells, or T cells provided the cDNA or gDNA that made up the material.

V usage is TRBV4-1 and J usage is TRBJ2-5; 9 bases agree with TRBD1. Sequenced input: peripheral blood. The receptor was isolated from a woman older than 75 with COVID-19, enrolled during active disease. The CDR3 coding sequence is TGCGCCAGCAGTTCTGCCGGGACAGGGAAAGAGACCCAGTACTTC. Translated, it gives CASSSAGTGKETQYF.